What follows describes a single T cell receptor beta chain. Its matching antigen is unknown. The data derive from a study of CD8 T cell repertoires and HIV-1 epitope variants. V shed 4 bases and J 4 bases; nucleotides not matched to a gene: 9. The CDR3 runs 16 residues. CDR1 is MNHEY, CDR2 SVGAGI, per germline. Sequencing of TCR beta CDR3 used immunoSEQ survey depth. Here immunoSEQ multiplex PCR was the method, and the copy in TCRdb shows in-frame clones only, minus some. The profile shows 1,500 to 2,000 clones, 65% to 85% of them singletons. The sample comprised cultured CD8+ T cells derived from PBMCs. The rearrangement joins TRBV6-5 to TRBJ2-7; TRBD1 matches 11 bases. The TCR comes from a male donor with HIV. CDR3 bases: TGTGCCAGCAGTTTGTCGTGGACAGGGGGCACTTACGAGCAGTACTTC. Translating gives CASSLSWTGGTYEQYF.